One and the same sample provided the 9 T cell receptor beta chains below, sequenced in a study of beta chain features in type 1 diabetes (dated by TCRdb to 2017 to 2018). Summary of the overall study and its limitations: In all four CD4+ subsets, TCRB CDR3 length was moderately but significantly shorter in type 1 diabetes patients.

The antigens for these receptors are not known. Receptor amplification or capture employed the immunoSEQ multiplex PCR assay. The entire amount of isolated RNA was reverse transcribed using the High Capacity cDNA Reverse Transcription Kit, so the sequenced TCRB transcripts were expressed ones. The table was pulled from immuneACCESS by TCRdb, which kept in-frame rearrangements only. Such tables lose some clones; where checked, under half of the loss comes from unresolved V genes, and the rest has no known cause. This sample has tens of thousands of clones in its table, and approximately 70% of those were observed once. 0.9% to 1.4% of the sample is taken by the ten largest. The sequenced material came from stem cell memory CD4+ T cells from blood. The cell subset or site tag for this specimen amounts to: stem cell-like memory CD4+ T cells. These receptors all stem from a woman in her forties with type 1 diabetes.

This clone was picked up a small number of times. V and J are TRBV5-1 and TRBJ2-3; D remains unclear. This CDR3 is 14 amino acids long. The V gene's germline CDR1 is SGHRS and CDR2 YFSETQ. V lost 0 bases and J 2 bases, leaving 7 bases between the germline ends. CDR3 in DNA: TGCGCCAGCAGCTTGGTACAGCTCACAGATACGCAGTATTTT. This encodes CASSLVQLTDTQYF.

This clone appeared a single time. The chain combines TRBV7-2 with TRBJ2-5, with TRBD2 matching over 8 bases. The trim removed 8 bases at V and 4 bases at J, leaving 12 bases unmatched. CDR1 and CDR2 from the germline V gene are SGHTA and FQGNSA. The CDR3 runs 15 residues. CDR3 protein: CASVDDGRAGETQYF. In DNA, the CDR3 is TGTGCCAGCGTCGACGACGGGAGGGCTGGAGAGACCCAGTACTTC.

V usage is TRBV18 and J usage is TRBJ2-2; D gene unclear. V was clipped by 3 bases and J by 1 base, with 3 bases between them. The CDR3 consists of 13 residues. Germline CDR1 and CDR2: KGHSH and LQKENI. The CDR3 is CASSPQNTGELFF. CDR3 in DNA: TGTGCCAGCTCACCTCAGAACACCGGGGAGCTGTTTTTT. The whole variable domain, remainder taken from reference TRBV18 and TRBJ2-2, is NAGVMQNPRHLVRRRGQEARLRCSPMKGHSHVYWYRQLPEEGLKFMVYLQKENIIDESGMPKERFSAEFPKEGPSILRIQQVVRGDSAAYFCASSPQNTGELFFGEGSRLTVL.

The DNA for the CDR3 is TGTGCCAGCAAGTTGGCCAGACAGTTCTATGGCTACACCTTC. Protein: CASKLARQFYGYTF. This sequence joins TRBV6-5 and TRBJ1-2, with D perhaps TRBD1 (5 bases). The V and J ends lost 7 bases and 4 bases respectively, with 16 bases between them. Germline V gene data show CDR1 as MNHEY and CDR2 as SVGAGI. The CDR3 length is 14 residues.

CDR3 coding DNA: TGTGCCGGTGACAGGGCCTCTGGGGCCAACGTCCTGACTTTC. This encodes CAGDRASGANVLTF. The J gene is TRBJ2-6, the V gene TRBV7-2; 7 bases fit TRBD1. The CDR3 contains 14 residues. Trimming cost V 11 bases and J 0 bases; bases outside gene matches: 4. Germline V CDR1 and CDR2: SGHTA, FQGNSA.

The CDR3 loop reads CASRAAGTDIYEQYF. Here the CDR3 DNA reads TGTGCCAGCAGAGCCGCCGGGACAGATATCTACGAGCAGTACTTC. The chain carries TRBV28 and TRBJ2-7; 7 bases line up with TRBD1. CDR3 length: 15 amino acids. Per the germline V gene, CDR1 is MDHEN and CDR2 is SYDVKM. Unmatched junction bases numbered 11, after V lost 6 bases and J lost 3 bases. Full variable domain (rest looked up from reference TRBV28 and TRBJ2-7): DVKVTQSSRYLVKRTGEKVFLECVQDMDHENMFWYRQDPGLGLRLIYFSYDVKMKEKGDIPEGYSVSREKKERFSLILESASTNQTSMYLCASRAAGTDIYEQYFGPGTRLTVT.

The J gene is TRBJ2-3, the V gene TRBV28; tentative D call: TRBD1 (5 bases). Trimming stripped 4 bases from V and 5 bases from J, with 16 bases between. In germline, CDR1 is MDHEN, CDR2 SYDVKM. The CDR3 runs to 15 residues. The CDR3 bases are TGTGCCAGCAGTTGGCAGGGTCGTCCGGAAGATACGCAGTATTTT. The encoded protein is CASSWQGRPEDTQYF.

This clone was found once. V and J are TRBV11-2 and TRBJ2-5, with D possibly matching TRBD1 (5 bases). V dropped 3 bases and J dropped 3 bases, with 5 bases sitting between them. Germline assignment: CDR1 SGHAT and CDR2 FQNNGV. CDR3 size: 12 residues. CDR3 in amino acids: CASSLTEETQYF. Here the CDR3 DNA reads TGTGCCAGCAGCTTGACAGAAGAGACCCAGTACTTC.

The chain recombines TRBV4-3 with TRBJ1-2; weak D call: TRBD1 (6 bases). Per germline, CDR1 LGHNA and CDR2 YSLEER. The V and J ends lost 11 bases and 4 bases respectively, with 14 bases between them. The CDR3 has 12 residues. CDR3 nucleotides: TGCGCCTCCTCTGGGGGCCGCTATGGCTACACCTTC. Translation: CASSGGRYGYTF.